This T cell receptor (beta chain) was obtained from a study of PD-1 blockade in classical Hodgkin lymphoma. Study conclusions and caveats: Similar baseline diversity was found in complete responders and newly diagnosed patients. CD4+ TCR diversity, unlike CD8+, climbed significantly by C4D1. Newly diagnosed patients were reported to exhibit reduced baseline TCR diversity relative to healthy donors.

Assay: immunoSEQ multiplex PCR; the TCRdb copy retains only in-frame clones and omits some. The sample includes approximately 99,000 clones, more than 80% seen only once; the top ten take roughly 15%. Every single patient, without exception, relapsed after autologous stem cell transplantation, and brentuximab vedotin exposure varied. A word on this clone: The target antigen is unknown.

Here the sequenced sample was peripheral blood mononuclear cells (PBMCs), taken before the second cycle of nivolumab. This sequence was found in a human donor with classical Hodgkin lymphoma.

CDR3: CASSRYGNQPQHF. In nucleotides, the CDR3 is TGTGCCAGCAGTAGATATGGCAATCAGCCCCAGCATTTT. V usage is TRBV6-5 and J usage is TRBJ1-5; no clear D gene. This CDR3 contains 13 residues. Germline lookup yields CDR1 MNHEY and CDR2 SVGAGI. Trimming left V 5 bases short and J 2 bases short, with 7 bases between.